Listed below are T cell receptor beta chains from one sample, sequenced in a study of graft-versus-host responses after intestinal transplantation. Method: immunoSEQ multiplex PCR; TCRdb's copy keeps in-frame clones and lacks some. Here the sample spans 50,000 or so clones, around 91% being singletons. Sequenced material: PBMCs, taken almost 120 days after intestinal transplantation. The receptors were sampled from a human patient who received an intestinal transplant, so some T cells may come from the graft donor. CDR3s include the opening cysteine and the closing phenylalanine or tryptophan. D genes are given only for firm matches. The size field is filled for only some rows; it gives once, few, many or a size class.

>16|TRBV18|TRBD1|TRBJ2-7|-
TGTGCCAGCTCTCCCGGGACAGGGGAGGTCGGCTACGAGCAGTACTTC
CASSPGTGEVGYEQYF
>13|TRBV4-1|TRBD2|TRBJ2-1|-
TGCGCCAGCAGCCAAACTAGCGGTGCCGGGCAGTTCTTC
CASSQTSGAGQFF
>12|TRBV27|-|TRBJ2-7|-
TGTGCCAGCAGTTTATGCGGCTACGAGCAGTACTTC
CASSLCGYEQYF
>16|TRBV28|TRBD2|TRBJ2-1|-
TGTGCCAGCAGTTCGGTTAGCGGGAGGGCCAACAATGAGCAGTTCTTC
CASSSVSGRANNEQFF
>13|TRBV25-1|-|TRBJ1-1|-
TGTGCCAGCAGTGCCCTCCGGGCCACTGAAGCTTTCTTT
CASSALRATEAFF
>14|TRBV10-3|-|TRBJ2-3|-
TGTGCCATCAGTGAGTCGAGGTCCGGTGATACGCAGTATTTT
CAISESRSGDTQYF
>12|TRBV28|-|TRBJ1-1|-
TGTGCCAGCACCCGGCGGGGAATCGAAGCTTTCTTT
CASTRRGIEAFF
>16|TRBV5-6|-|TRBJ2-7|-
TGTGCCAGCAGCCCCCGAGGGGGAGAGGGCTACTACGAGCAGTACTTC
CASSPRGGEGYYEQYF
>13|TRBV5-1|-|TRBJ1-2|-
TGCGCCAGCAGCTTGAGTGTGGGTGAGGGCTACACCTTC
CASSLSVGEGYTF
>15|TRBV7-8|-|TRBJ1-2|-
TGTGCCAGCAGCTTAGCGGGCAGGGAAAGGCAGGGCTACACCTTC
CASSLAGRERQGYTF
>14|TRBV19|TRBD1|TRBJ1-2|-
TGTGCCAGTATCGACAGGGGGCGCGGGGATGGCTACACCTTC
CASIDRGRGDGYTF
>12|TRBV2|-|TRBJ2-7|-
TGTGCCACCGAGGGGGGGTCCTACGAGCAGTACTTC
CATEGGSYEQYF
>16|TRBV5-1|TRBD1|TRBJ1-2|-
TGCGCCAGCAGCCCAGAGCGGACAGGTTCTAACTATGGCTACACCTTC
CASSPERTGSNYGYTF
>19|TRBV15|TRBD1|TRBJ2-6|once
TGTGCCACCAGCAGTAAAGGGGGCTTTGATCCCGCTGGGGCCAACGTCCTGACTTTC
CATSSKGGFDPAGANVLTF
>13|TRBV7-6|-|TRBJ2-1|-
TGTGCCAGCAGCTTCGGGCGCGGGGTTGAGCAGTTCTTC
CASSFGRGVEQFF
>16|TRBV7-6|-|TRBJ1-4|-
TGTGCCAGCAGTGCAGAACCAGGGTATTATACTGAAAAACTGTTTTTT
CASSAEPGYYTEKLFF
>16|TRBV12-5|-|TRBJ2-3|-
TGTGCTAGTGGTTTGGGGGGGGCAGGGCCTTCGGATACGCAGTATTTT
CASGLGGAGPSDTQYF
>11|TRBV13|TRBD1|TRBJ2-1|-
TGTGCCAGCAGCAAGGGACAGCTTGCGTTCTTC
CASSKGQLAFF
>15|TRBV27|TRBD1|TRBJ1-1|once
TGTGCCAGCAGTGACTCGACAGGGGAGAACACTGAAGCTTTCTTT
CASSDSTGENTEAFF
>14|TRBV2|-|TRBJ1-5|once
TGTGCCAGCAAGCAGGGAAGAGGCAATCAGCCCCAGCATTTT
CASKQGRGNQPQHF
>15|TRBV11-3|-|TRBJ2-2|-
TGTGCCAGCAGCTTAGGTCTGGTAACCACCGGGGAGCTGTTTTTT
CASSLGLVTTGELFF
>15|TRBV2|TRBD2|TRBJ2-7|-
TGTGCCAGCAGTGATCCGGGACTAGCGGGATACGAGCAGTACTTC
CASSDPGLAGYEQYF
>12|TRBV5-6|-|TRBJ2-1|-
TGTGCCAGCAGCCTCAGGGACAATGAGCAGTTCTTC
CASSLRDNEQFF
>17|TRBV7-6|TRBD2|TRBJ2-5|-
TGTGCCAGCAGCCCCCGGACTAGCGGGAGGGCCCTCGAGACCCAGTACTTC
CASSPRTSGRALETQYF
>13|TRBV27|-|TRBJ1-1|once
TGTGCCAGCAGTCCTTGGGGGAACACTGAAGCTTTCTTT
CASSPWGNTEAFF
>13|TRBV28|-|TRBJ1-1|-
TGTGCCAGCAGTCCGGGGGGGGACACTGAAGCTTTCTTT
CASSPGGDTEAFF
>13|TRBV6-5|TRBD1|TRBJ1-1|-
TGTGCCAGCAAAGACAGGGTGAACACTGAAGCTTTCTTT
CASKDRVNTEAFF
>14|TRBV11-2|-|TRBJ2-7|-
TGTGCCAGCAGCTTAGTTCTCGGGAGCTTGGAGCAGTACTTC
CASSLVLGSLEQYF
>11|TRBV10-1|-|TRBJ1-6|-
TGCGCCACCAGCGGGGATTCACCCCTCCACTTT
CATSGDSPLHF
>13|TRBV11-2|-|TRBJ2-1|-
TGTGCCAGCAGCCGAATCCCGATAGATGAGCAGTTCTTC
CASSRIPIDEQFF
>15|TRBV5-4|-|TRBJ2-3|-
TGTGCCAGCAGCTTGGACGAGGGCCCAAACGATACGCAGTATTTT
CASSLDEGPNDTQYF
>18|TRBV28|TRBD2|TRBJ2-5|-
TGTGCCAGCAGTCACCGCCGGGGTGCGGGGGGCCCCCAAGAGACCCAGTACTTC
CASSHRRGAGGPQETQYF
>17|TRBV1|-|TRBJ2-5|-
TGCACCAGCAGCCAGAGGAAGGGGGAAGCGGGAGATGAGACCCAGTACTTC
CTSSQRKGEAGDETQYF
>15|TRBV18|TRBD1|TRBJ2-5|-
TGTGCCAGCTCACCAGCGGGACAGGGGGGAGAGACCCAGTACTTC
CASSPAGQGGETQYF
>14|TRBV11-3|-|TRBJ1-5|-
TGTGCCAGCAGCTTATGTTGGGGCAATCAGCCCCAGCATTTT
CASSLCWGNQPQHF
>11|TRBV19|-|TRBJ2-1|-
TGTGCCAGTAGTTGGTCCGGAGAGCAGTTCTTC
CASSWSGEQFF
>14|TRBV27|TRBD1|TRBJ2-3|once
TGTGCCAGCAGTTGGACAGGGCCCACAGATACGCAGTATTTT
CASSWTGPTDTQYF
>19|TRBV2|-|TRBJ1-4|-
TGTGCCAGCAGGAGACCGGGGCAGGGCCGGCTTGGACTTGATGAAAAACTGTTTTTT
CASRRPGQGRLGLDEKLFF
>16|TRBV19|TRBD2|TRBJ2-1|-
TGTGCCAGTACCAACCTTCGGCGGGAGGGCCTGCATGAGCAGTTCTTC
CASTNLRREGLHEQFF
>17|TRBV21-1|-|TRBJ2-1|-
TGTGCCAGCAGCAAAGGAGAAGCGGAAGGCTCCTACAATGAGCAGTTCTTC
CASSKGEAEGSYNEQFF
>12|TRBV4-2|-|TRBJ2-3|once
TGTGCCAGCAGCCATCGCACAGATACGCAGTATTTT
CASSHRTDTQYF
>15|TRBV7-7|-|TRBJ2-1|-
TGTGCCAGCAGCTTGGAGGTCGGGAGCTACAATGAGCAGTTCTTC
CASSLEVGSYNEQFF
>18|TRBV5-1|TRBD2|TRBJ2-7|once
TGCGCCAGCAGCCCGGGACTAGCGGGGGCGCTCCTCTCCTACGAGCAGTACTTC
CASSPGLAGALLSYEQYF
>13|TRBV4-1|-|TRBJ1-1|-
TGCGCCAGCAGCCAAGTCCGGAACACTGAAGCTTTCTTT
CASSQVRNTEAFF
>12|TRBV2|-|TRBJ2-1|-
TGTGCCAGCAGACGGGCAGCCAATGAGCAGTTCTTC
CASRRAANEQFF
>16|TRBV28|TRBD2|TRBJ2-2|-
TGTGCCAGCGACGCCTGGAGCAGCGGGAGGACCGGGGAGCTGTTTTTT
CASDAWSSGRTGELFF
>17|TRBV4-1|-|TRBJ1-2|-
TGCGCCAGCAGCCAAGACCCCTATCCAACCCCCCTCTATGGCTACACCTTC
CASSQDPYPTPLYGYTF
>15|TRBV5-1|-|TRBJ1-4|once
TGCGCCAGCAGCTTGATTACAGGTCATAATGAAAAACTGTTTTTT
CASSLITGHNEKLFF
>13|TRBV28|-|TRBJ1-2|once
TGTGCCAGCAGTCTGATCCGGGACTATGGCTACACCTTC
CASSLIRDYGYTF
>15|TRBV5-1|TRBD1|TRBJ1-5|-
TGCGCCAGCAGCGTAGGGGACAGGGTCAATCAGCCCCAGCATTTT
CASSVGDRVNQPQHF